This T cell receptor (beta chain) was identified during a study of shared clonotypes between healthy human individuals. Study summary: A few men and a couple of women, aged 18 to 49, were donors.

Sorted subsets were amplified in replicate PCRs using around 200 ng DNA, some 31,000 T cell genomes. Profiling relied on immunoSEQ multiplex PCR, and the TCRdb table lists in-frame clones only, not all of them. The data contain over a million clones, about 96% of them seen just once; the ten biggest clones take up about 1%. Germline V lookup: CDR1 ENHRY, CDR2 SYGVKD. V shed 8 bases and J 4 bases; nucleotides not matched to a gene: 6. This CDR3 region has 14 residues. Regarding the study as a whole: Specimens sampled were limited to blood, with tissue repertoires likely differing. Among non-shared clonotypes, generation probabilities were lower than among those shared by all four donors.

Regarding this clone: Antigen unknown.

V is TRBV10-3 and J is TRBJ2-7, with 12 bases matching TRBD1. The clonotype originates from a man aged 25-40 years in good health. The sequencing sample was made of naive CD4+ T cells sorted from blood. The subset was: CD45RA+ positively selected. The CDR3 spells CAIGPGQGAYEQYF. CDR3 bases: TGTGCCATCGGACCGGGACAGGGGGCGTACGAGCAGTACTTC.